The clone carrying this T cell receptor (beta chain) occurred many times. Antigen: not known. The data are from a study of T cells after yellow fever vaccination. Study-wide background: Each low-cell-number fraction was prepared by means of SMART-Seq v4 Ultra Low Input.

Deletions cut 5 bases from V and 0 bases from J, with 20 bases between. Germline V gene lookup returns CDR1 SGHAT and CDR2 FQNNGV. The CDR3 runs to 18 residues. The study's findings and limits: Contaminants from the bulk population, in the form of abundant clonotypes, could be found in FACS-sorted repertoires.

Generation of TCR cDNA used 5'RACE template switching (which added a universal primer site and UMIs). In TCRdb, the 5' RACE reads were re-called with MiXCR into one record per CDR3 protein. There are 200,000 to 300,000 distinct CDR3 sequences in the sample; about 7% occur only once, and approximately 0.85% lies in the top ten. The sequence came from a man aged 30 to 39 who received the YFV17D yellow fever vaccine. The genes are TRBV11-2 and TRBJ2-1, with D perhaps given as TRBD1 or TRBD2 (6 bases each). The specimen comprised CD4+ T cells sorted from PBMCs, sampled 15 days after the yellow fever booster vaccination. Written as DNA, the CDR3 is TGTGCCAGCAGCCGCCCCAAACAGGGAGGAAGCTCCTACAATGAGCAGTTCTTC. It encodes CASSRPKQGGSSYNEQFF.